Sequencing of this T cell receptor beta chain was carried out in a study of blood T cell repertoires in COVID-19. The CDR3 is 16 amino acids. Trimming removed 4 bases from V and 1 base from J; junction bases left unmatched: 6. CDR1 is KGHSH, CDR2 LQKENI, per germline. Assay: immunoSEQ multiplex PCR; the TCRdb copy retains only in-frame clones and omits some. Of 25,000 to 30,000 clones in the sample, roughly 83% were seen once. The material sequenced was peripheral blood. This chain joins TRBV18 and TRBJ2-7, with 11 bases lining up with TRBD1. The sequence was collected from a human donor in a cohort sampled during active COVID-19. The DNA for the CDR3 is TGTGCCAGCTCACACTCCGGGACAGGGGGTTCCTACGAGCAGTACTTC. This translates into CASSHSGTGGSYEQYF.